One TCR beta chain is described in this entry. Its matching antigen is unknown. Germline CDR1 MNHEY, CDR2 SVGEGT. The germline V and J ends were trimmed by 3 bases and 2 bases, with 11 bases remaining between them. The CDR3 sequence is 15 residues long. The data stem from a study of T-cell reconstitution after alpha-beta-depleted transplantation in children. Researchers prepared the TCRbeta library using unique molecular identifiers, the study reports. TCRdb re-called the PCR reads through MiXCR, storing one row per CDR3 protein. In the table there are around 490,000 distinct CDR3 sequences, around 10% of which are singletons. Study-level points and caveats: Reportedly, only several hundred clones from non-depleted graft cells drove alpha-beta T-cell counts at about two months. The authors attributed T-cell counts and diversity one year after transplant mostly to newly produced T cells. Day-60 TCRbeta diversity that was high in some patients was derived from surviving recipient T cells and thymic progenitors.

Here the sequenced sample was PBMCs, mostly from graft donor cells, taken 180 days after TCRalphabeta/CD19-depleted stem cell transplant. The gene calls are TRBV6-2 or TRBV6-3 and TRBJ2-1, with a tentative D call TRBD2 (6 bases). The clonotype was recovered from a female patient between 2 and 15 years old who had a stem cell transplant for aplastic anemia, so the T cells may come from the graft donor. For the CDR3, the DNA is TGTGCCAGCAGTTATTGGGGGGATACCTACAATGAGCAGTTCTTC. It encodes CASSYWGDTYNEQFF.